What follows are 15 T cell receptor beta chains derived from one specimen sequenced in a study of T cell responses to AZD1222 COVID-19 vaccine. Clones were read by immunoSEQ multiplex PCR, and TCRdb kept only the in-frame ones, dropping some. This table has some 120,000 clones, around 87% appearing once. Specimen: peripheral blood, collected on day 0 of AZD1222 vaccination. Receptors were obtained from an adult in good health.

The chain is built from TRBV12-3 or TRBV12-4 and TRBJ1-2, with D maybe TRBD1 (6 bases). The CDR3 sequence is 13 residues long. V was cut by 4 bases and J by 1 base, with 7 bases left in between. The CDR3 DNA reads as TGTGCCAGCAGTTCACAGGGTAACTATGGCTACACCTTC. Amino acid sequence: CASSSQGNYGYTF.

The sample holds a few counts of this clone. The rearrangement links TRBV10-3 to TRBJ1-1; TRBD1 might be the D (6 bases). Germline CDR1 reads ENHRY; CDR2 reads SYGVKD. The CDR3 length is 14 residues. V lost 6 bases and J 1 base, leaving 12 bases between the germline ends. CDR3 in DNA: TGTGCCATCAGAGGGGGGGACGGGAACACTGAAGCTTTCTTT. Protein product: CAIRGGDGNTEAFF.

The chain carries TRBV3-1 (or the pseudogene TRBV3-2) and TRBJ2-7; unclear D gene. The CDR3 has 13 residues. Per the germline V gene, CDR1 is LGHDT and CDR2 is YNNKEL (reference sequence). The V and J ends lost 0 bases and 4 bases respectively, with 7 bases between them. The CDR3 DNA reads TGTGCCAGCAGCCAAGATTTCGGTTACGAGCAGTACTTC. This sequence encodes CASSQDFGYEQYF.

The chain combines TRBV4-1 with TRBJ2-7; 7 bases map to TRBD2. Per the germline V gene, CDR1 is MGHRA and CDR2 is YSYEKL. V trimming: 2 bases; J trimming: 6 bases; junction bases outside the gene matches: 13. This CDR3 comprises 16 residues. CDR3 loop: CASSQIRTRPPGEQYF. The CDR3 coding sequence is TGCGCCAGCAGCCAAATTCGGACTAGGCCGCCCGGCGAGCAGTACTTC.

The genes are TRBV5-1 and TRBJ1-6, with D uncertain. CDR1 and CDR2 from the germline V gene are SGHRS and YFSETQ. The CDR3 length is 13 residues. The ends were cut back, 4 bases at V and 5 bases at J, with 7 bases in the middle. CDR3 residues: CASSAADNSPLHF. CDR3 DNA sequence: TGCGCCAGCAGCGCCGCGGATAATTCACCCCTCCACTTT. The full variable domain, rest sourced from reference TRBV5-1 and TRBJ1-6, is KAGVTQTPRYLIKTRGQQVTLSCSPISGHRSVSWYQQTPGQGLQFLFEYFSETQRNKGNFPGRFSGRQFSNSRSEMNVSTLELGDSALYLCASSAADNSPLHFGNGTRLTVT.

The V and J genes are TRBV3-1 (or the pseudogene TRBV3-2) and TRBJ2-2, with TRBD2 matching over 11 bases. CDR3 length equals 18 residues. The junction had 7 bases not matched to a gene; V was cut back by 4 bases and J by 0 bases. Germline CDR1 is LGHDT and CDR2 is YNNKEL (reference sequence). Here the CDR3 reads CASSLFLAGGPNTGELFF. The CDR3 bases are TGTGCCAGCAGCCTTTTTTTAGCGGGAGGGCCGAACACCGGGGAGCTGTTTTTT.

Only one count was recorded for this clone. The J gene is TRBJ1-5, the V gene TRBV10-3, with 7 bases aligning to TRBD1. Germline lookup yields CDR1 ENHRY and CDR2 SYGVKD. The J segment lost 0 bases and the V segment lost 6 bases, leaving 2 bases of the junction unmatched. The CDR3 sequence is 14 residues long. This chain's CDR3 is CAIRDRNSNQPQHF. The CDR3 nucleotides are TGTGCCATCAGGGACAGGAATAGCAATCAGCCCCAGCATTTT.

There are a few counts of this clone. The chain couples TRBV2 to TRBJ2-2; perhaps TRBD1 as D (5 bases). Trimming removed 3 bases from V and 6 bases from J, with 14 bases in between. The CDR3 extends over 15 amino acids. Germline V gene lookup returns CDR1 SNHLY and CDR2 FYNNEI. CDR3 in amino acids: CASSDSRRGAGELFF. CDR3 nucleotides: TGTGCCAGCAGTGACAGTAGAAGGGGTGCCGGGGAGCTGTTTTTT. The full variable domain, with the rest looked up from reference TRBV2 and TRBJ2-2, is EPEVTQTPSHQVTQMGQEVILRCVPISNHLYFYWYRQILGQKVEFLVSFYNNEISEKSEIFDDQFSVERPDGSNFTLKIRSTKLEDSAMYFCASSDSRRGAGELFFGEGSRLTVL.

The chain recombines TRBV2 with TRBJ2-1, with 7 bases identical to TRBD1. The J segment lost 3 bases and the V segment lost 5 bases, leaving 4 bases of the junction unmatched. CDR3 size: 14 residues. Germline CDR1 and CDR2: SNHLY and FYNNEI. CDR3 nucleotide sequence: TGTGCCAGCAGTCGGGACAGCAGCTACAATGAGCAGTTCTTC. Its protein product is CASSRDSSYNEQFF.

This clone was observed once. The chain couples TRBV11-3 to TRBJ2-1, with D tentatively TRBD2 (6 bases). Germline CDR1 reads SGHNT; CDR2 reads YENEEA. This CDR3 contains 15 residues. The V end lost 0 bases, the J end lost 2 bases, and 8 bases lay between the germline ends. DNA for the CDR3: TGTGCCAGCAGCTTAGAAGCGGGTCCCTACAATGAGCAGTTCTTC. It translates to CASSLEAGPYNEQFF.

The chain is built from TRBV13 and TRBJ2-3, with TRBD2 as a possible D gene (6 bases). The germline V and J ends were trimmed by 5 bases and 6 bases, with 15 bases remaining between them. This CDR3 spans 14 amino acids. Germline V gene sequence: CDR1 PRHDT, CDR2 FYEKMQ (reference sequence). The CDR3 reads CASSLAWREDTQYF. The DNA of the CDR3 is TGTGCCAGCAGCCTAGCCTGGAGGGAGGATACGCAGTATTTT.

In this sample, this clone turned up a few times. The V and J genes are TRBV7-8 and TRBJ1-2; possible D gene TRBD1, 5 bases. The CDR3 runs to 13 residues. V gave up 5 bases and J gave up 7 bases, with 14 bases separating them. The germline CDR1 and CDR2 sequences are SGHVS and FQNEAQ. Written as DNA, the CDR3 is TGTGCCAGCAGCCCAACGGACATTTCTGGCTACACCTTC. This encodes CASSPTDISGYTF. Full variable domain (rest looked up from reference TRBV7-8 and TRBJ1-2): GAGVSQSPRYKVAKRGQDVALRCDPISGHVSLFWYQQALGQGPEFLTYFQNEAQLDKSGLPSDRFFAERPEGSVSTLKIQRTQQEDSAVYLCASSPTDISGYTFGSGTRLTVV.

V and J are TRBV6-5 and TRBJ1-6, with TRBD1 matching over 7 bases. Looked up from germline, CDR1 is MNHEY and CDR2 is SVGAGI. The trim removed 7 bases at V and 7 bases at J, leaving 7 bases unmatched. The CDR3 is 14 amino acids. DNA for the CDR3: TGTGCCAGCATACAGGGGATTTGGAATTCACCCCTCCACTTT. It specifies CASIQGIWNSPLHF.

This clone has just one count. The chain combines TRBV7-9 with TRBJ2-2; D gene ambiguous. Germline lookup yields CDR1 SEHNR and CDR2 FQNEAQ (reference sequence). The ends were cut back, 5 bases at V and 3 bases at J, with 13 bases in the middle. The CDR3 has 15 residues. Here the CDR3 DNA reads TGTGCCAGCAGCCCAAAGGGCTCAGACACCGGGGAGCTGTTTTTT. This translates into CASSPKGSDTGELFF. Filled out from reference TRBV7-9 and TRBJ2-2, the complete variable domain reads DTGVSQNPRHKITKRGQNVTFRCDPISEHNRLYWYRQTLGQGPEFLTYFQNEAQLEKSRLLSDRFSAERPKGSFSTLEIQRTEQGDSAMYLCASSPKGSDTGELFFGEGSRLTVL.

The CDR3 region is CSVEVGRWGTEAFF. The CDR3 nucleotides read TGCAGCGTTGAAGTGGGCAGGTGGGGGACTGAAGCTTTCTTT. The gene calls are TRBV29-1 and TRBJ1-1, with a possible D match to TRBD1 (5 bases). This CDR3 comprises 14 residues. Germline V gene sequence: CDR1 SQVTM, CDR2 ANQGSEA. Between the trimmed V and J ends, which lost 1 base and 5 bases, there was a span of 14 bases.